These 5 T cell receptor beta chains came from one sample sequenced in a study of response to subunit inactivated influenza vaccine. TCRdb independently ran MiXCR on the RT-PCR reads; one entry per CDR3 protein. The table lists 490,000 or so distinct CDR3 sequences, around 8% of them singletons, with over 10% in the top ten. The material sequenced was PBMCs from blood, taken around 25 months after vaccination. The receptor source for this set is a man in his fifties or sixties who received an inactivated influenza vaccine.

CDR3 residues: CASSYLGGRAGEQFF. The CDR3 DNA reads TGTGCCAGCAGCTACCTTGGCGGGAGGGCCGGTGAGCAGTTCTTC. The gene calls are TRBV7-9 and TRBJ2-1; 9 bases line up with TRBD2. The CDR3 has 15 residues. V shed 4 bases, J shed 9 bases, and the junction held 10 bases outside the gene matches. Germline V gives CDR1 SEHNR, CDR2 FQNEAQ (reference sequence).

The V gene is TRBV11-2, the J gene TRBJ2-1; 10 nucleotides line up with TRBD1. V shed 6 bases and J 5 bases; nucleotides not matched to a gene: 7. CDR1 SGHAT and CDR2 FQNNGV come from the germline V gene. The CDR3 has 15 amino acids. CDR3 region: CASRLPGTGDNEQFF. In nucleotides, the CDR3 is TGTGCCAGCAGACTCCCCGGGACAGGGGACAATGAGCAGTTCTTC.

This clonotype appeared many times. In DNA, the CDR3 is TGTGCCAGCAGTTTCTCCCGTAGCACAGATACGCAGTATTTT. Its protein product is CASSFSRSTDTQYF. The chain has TRBV12-3 or TRBV12-4 and TRBJ2-3; unclear D gene. This CDR3 has 14 amino acids. Trimming cost V 3 bases and J 0 bases, with 7 bases left between them.

This clonotype has a handful of counts. This chain joins TRBV5-1 and TRBJ2-5; 12 nucleotides match TRBD2. Germline CDR1 is SGHRS and CDR2 is YFSETQ. The CDR3 is made up of 17 amino acids. Trimming at V came to 3 bases and at J to 0 bases, leaving 6 bases not matched to a gene. The CDR3 sequence is CASSWSGLAGNQETQYF. The CDR3 region has the DNA TGCGCCAGCAGCTGGTCGGGACTAGCGGGTAACCAAGAGACCCAGTACTTC.

This clonotype has just a few counts. The chain employs TRBV4-1 and TRBJ2-7; no clear D. Germline V gene sequence: CDR1 MGHRA, CDR2 YSYEKL. The CDR3 has 13 residues. V lost 2 bases and J lost 2, with 7 bases in between. CDR3 sequence: CASSQRDTYEQYF. In DNA form, the CDR3 reads TGCGCCAGCAGCCAAAGGGATACCTACGAGCAGTACTTC.